The 23 T cell receptor beta chains reported below all come from one sample, sequenced in a study of cytomegalovirus exposure and HLA in healthy donors. Primers for the PCR totalled 60 Vbeta and 13 Jbeta. TCRdb's table, derived via immunoSEQ multiplex PCR, lists solely in-frame clones and lacks some. The repertoire consists of roughly 98,000 clones, with about 74% occurring once and the leading ten covering 7.5% to 9%. Material for sequencing was PBMCs. The receptors originated from a female donor in good health and CMV-seronegative.

The V and J genes are TRBV19 and TRBJ1-1, with a tentative D call TRBD1 (5 bases). This CDR3 contains 14 residues. V was cut by 4 bases and J by 6 bases, with 15 bases left in between. Per germline, CDR1 LNHDA and CDR2 SQIVND (reference sequence). The CDR3 protein is CASSNRQIQSEAFF. CDR3 sequence (DNA): TGTGCCAGTAGTAACCGACAGATCCAGTCTGAAGCTTTCTTT.

The chain is built from TRBV11-3 and TRBJ2-1; D might be TRBD2 (7 bases). V was pared by 2 bases and J by 0 bases, with 11 bases between. The germline CDR1 and CDR2 sequences are SGHNT and YENEEA. The CDR3 covers 16 residues. The CDR3 DNA follows: TGTGCCAGCAGCTTACGAGGGGGGGCCTCCTACAATGAGCAGTTCTTC. Protein sequence: CASSLRGGASYNEQFF. The entire variable domain, with the rest obtained from reference TRBV11-3 and TRBJ2-1, is as follows: EAGVVQSPRYKIIEKKQPVAFWCNPISGHNTLYWYLQNLGQGPELLIRYENEEAVDDSQLPKDRFSAERLKGVDSTLKIQPAELGDSAVYLCASSLRGGASYNEQFFGPGTRLTVL.

The gene calls are TRBV4-3 and TRBJ2-2; 10 bases align to TRBD1. Germline loops: CDR1 LGHNA, CDR2 YSLEER. This CDR3 spans 18 amino acids. With V trimmed by 6 bases and J by 8 bases, 18 bases remained unmatched. For the CDR3, the DNA is TGCGCCAGCAGTAGGGTTTATAGACAGGGGGCCCAGGGGGGGGAGCTGTTTTTT. Translating gives CASSRVYRQGAQGGELFF.

The V call is TRBV11-2, the J call TRBJ2-5; D tentatively reads TRBD1 or TRBD2 (5 bases each). TRBJ2-7 explains the end of the DNA better; the J call may be wrong. Looked up from germline, CDR1 is SGHAT and CDR2 is FQNNGV. This CDR3 comprises 14 residues. This CDR3 is CASRRDGGSYEQYF. CDR3 bases: TGTGCCAGCAGGCGTGATGGGGGCTCCTACGAGCAGTACTTC.

The chain joins TRBV7-9 to TRBJ2-5; 7 nucleotides line up with TRBD2. CDR1 SEHNR and CDR2 FQNEAQ come from the germline V gene (reference sequence). This CDR3 has 16 amino acids. Losses at the gene ends were 1 base for V and 3 bases for J; bases not matched to a gene: 8. The CDR3 DNA follows: TGTGCCAGCAGCTTAGACCCCCGGGAGGTAGAAGAGACCCAGTACTTC. Translation: CASSLDPREVEETQYF.

The chain recombines TRBV6-6 with TRBJ2-7; 8 bases map to TRBD2. This CDR3 comprises 14 residues. In germline, CDR1 is MNHNY, CDR2 SVGAGI (reference sequence). The V and J ends lost 4 bases and 2 bases, in that order; junction bases with no gene match: 4. The CDR3, as DNA: TGTGCCAGCAGTTTAGGCGGGGGGCCCTACGAGCAGTACTTC. This encodes CASSLGGGPYEQYF.

The CDR3 region has the DNA TGTGCCAGCAGCGTAGAACAGACAACTAATGAAAAACTGTTTTTT. Translation gives CASSVEQTTNEKLFF. The V and J genes are TRBV9 and TRBJ1-4; D is unclear. Trimming left V 0 bases short and J 0 bases short, with 6 bases between. The V gene's germline CDR1 is SGDLS and CDR2 YYNGEE. This CDR3 region has 15 residues.

The J gene is TRBJ1-1, the V gene TRBV5-1; 8 bases are a match to TRBD1. CDR1 is SGHRS and CDR2 is YFSETQ in the germline V gene. CDR3 length: 12 amino acids. Trimming cost V 1 base and J 7 bases; bases outside gene matches: 0. CDR3 loop: CASSLTGGEAFF. The CDR3 nucleotides are TGCGCCAGCAGCTTGACAGGGGGTGAAGCTTTCTTT.

The chain uses TRBV9 and TRBJ2-5; the match to TRBD2 covers 11 bases. The CDR3 spans 15 residues. CDR1 and CDR2 from the germline V gene are SGDLS and YYNGEE. V lost 3 bases to trimming and J lost 4 bases; unmatched junction nucleotides: 5. The CDR3 region is CASSELAGDRETQYF. The CDR3 DNA reads TGTGCCAGCAGCGAACTAGCGGGAGATCGAGAGACCCAGTACTTC.

CDR3 region: CASSPLHQGPGDTIYF. The CDR3 region has the DNA TGTGCCAGCAGTCCTCTCCACCAGGGACCGGGAGACACCATATATTTT. The gene calls are TRBV7-8 and TRBJ1-3; a possible D gene is TRBD1 (5 bases). The V end lost 6 bases, the J end lost 8 bases, and 23 bases lay between the germline ends. There are 16 residues in the CDR3. Germline V gives CDR1 SGHVS, CDR2 FQNEAQ. Filled out from reference TRBV7-8 and TRBJ1-3, the complete variable domain reads GAGVSQSPRYKVAKRGQDVALRCDPISGHVSLFWYQQALGQGPEFLTYFQNEAQLDKSGLPSDRFFAERPEGSVSTLKIQRTQQEDSAVYLCASSPLHQGPGDTIYFGEGSWLTVV.

Worth noting for this clone: Additional DNA sequences in this sample encode the identical CDR3. V usage is TRBV7-8 and J usage is TRBJ2-7; D perhaps matches TRBD1 (5 bases). Germline values: CDR1 SGHVS, CDR2 FQNEAQ. CDR3 size: 14 residues. V lost 3 bases and J 7 bases, leaving 16 bases between the germline ends. Here the CDR3 reads CASSLGREVYEQYF. The CDR3 nucleotides are TGTGCCAGCAGCTTGGGCAGGGAAGTGTATGAGCAGTACTTC.

The chain recombines TRBV30 with TRBJ1-2; D gene unclear. The CDR3 sequence is 15 residues long. Germline CDR1 GTSNPN, CDR2 SVGIG (reference sequence). The ends were cut back, 0 bases at V and 4 bases at J, with 15 bases in the middle. The CDR3, as DNA: TGTGCCTGGAGTGTAGATCCCGCGGAGGGCTATGGCTACACCTTC. It translates to CAWSVDPAEGYGYTF.

The table lists this clone with a count of one. V and J are TRBV10-1 and TRBJ1-6; tentatively, D is TRBD1 (5 bases). The CDR3 covers 14 residues. The V gene's germline CDR1 is WNHNN and CDR2 SYGVQD (reference sequence). V gave up 2 bases and J gave up 11 bases, with 13 bases separating them. CDR3 DNA: TGCGCCAGCAGTGAGAACCAGGGCGGGACACCCCTCCACTTT. Translated: CASSENQGGTPLHF.

This rearrangement joins TRBV27 to TRBJ2-3, with TRBD1 matching over 7 bases. J gave up 6 bases and V 2 bases, and 8 bases lay outside the gene matches. The germline gives CDR1 MNHEY, CDR2 SMNVEV (reference sequence). CDR3 size: 15 residues. The CDR3 DNA sequence: TGTGCCAGCAGTTTAAATAGGGGGCGTCAGGATACGCAGTATTTT. Amino acids: CASSLNRGRQDTQYF.

V usage is TRBV2 and J usage is TRBJ2-3, with TRBD2 matching over 13 bases. Per the germline V gene, CDR1 is SNHLY and CDR2 is FYNNEI. CDR3 size: 15 residues. The junction had 5 bases not matched to a gene; V was cut back by 2 bases and J by 9 bases. Written as DNA, the CDR3 is TGTGCCAGCAGTGAACTACTAGCGGGGGGGCGCACGCAGTATTTT. It is translated as CASSELLAGGRTQYF. Using reference TRBV2 and TRBJ2-3 for the parts outside the CDR3, the full variable domain is EPEVTQTPSHQVTQMGQEVILRCVPISNHLYFYWYRQILGQKVEFLVSFYNNEISEKSEIFDDQFSVERPDGSNFTLKIRSTKLEDSAMYFCASSELLAGGRTQYFGPGTRLTVL.

The gene calls are TRBV6-6 and TRBJ2-7; TRBD2 is a possible D gene (5 bases). Trimming stripped 5 bases from V and 5 bases from J, with 13 bases between. The length of the CDR3 is 13 residues. In germline, CDR1 is MNHNY, CDR2 SVGAGI (reference sequence). The CDR3 DNA sequence: TGTGCCAGCAGTGGCGGTCCCGGGGACGAGCAGTACTTC. This gives the protein CASSGGPGDEQYF.

This clone was recorded once. This chain links TRBV29-1 with TRBJ2-3; 9 bases align to TRBD2. Germline CDR1 and CDR2: SQVTM and ANQGSEA. The CDR3 is 13 residues long. J was trimmed by 6 bases and V by 6 bases; bases with no gene match: 7. CDR3 amino acids: CSVGPSGVDTQYF. CDR3 sequence (DNA): TGCAGCGTGGGGCCTAGCGGGGTTGATACGCAGTATTTT.

The chain recombines TRBV5-1 with TRBJ2-7; D is unclear. V shed 1 base and J shed 0 bases, with 8 bases lying between them. The CDR3 consists of 14 residues. Per the germline V gene, CDR1 is SGHRS and CDR2 is YFSETQ. The CDR3 coding sequence is TGCGCCAGCAGCTTGAGTGGCAGCTCCTACGAGCAGTACTTC. Its protein is CASSLSGSSYEQYF.

The rearrangement joins TRBV2 to TRBJ2-7, with 10 positions matching TRBD1. CDR1 is SNHLY and CDR2 is FYNNEI in the germline V gene. The CDR3 length is 14 residues. The V segment lost 6 bases and the J segment 2 bases; nucleotides outside the gene matches: 4. The CDR3 bases are TGTGCCAGCAGCCGGGACAGGGGAGCCTACGAGCAGTACTTC. It is translated as CASSRDRGAYEQYF.

The chain has TRBV20-1 and TRBJ2-5; D not certain. Germline CDR1 is DFQATT and CDR2 is SNEGSKA (reference sequence). The CDR3 is 11 residues long. V dropped 7 bases and J dropped 2 bases, with 8 bases sitting between them. CDR3 nucleotides: TGCAGTGATCAGTTACAAGAGACCCAGTACTTC. Its translation is CSDQLQETQYF.

The chain has TRBV6-5 and TRBJ2-5; D possibly corresponds to TRBD1 (5 bases). The CDR3 extends over 13 amino acids. Germline lookup yields CDR1 MNHEY and CDR2 SVGAGI. V lost 6 bases and J lost 1, with 9 bases in between. CDR3 nucleotide sequence: TGTGCCAGCAGCCGTGACAGCCAAGAGACCCAGTACTTC. Translated: CASSRDSQETQYF.

V is TRBV18 and J is TRBJ1-2, with a weak D call TRBD1 (5 bases). The CDR3 extends over 12 amino acids. CDR1 and CDR2 (germline): KGHSH, LQKENI. Trimming shortened V by 6 bases and J by 6 bases, and 11 bases separated the two germline ends. CDR3: CASSSSGDGYTF. CDR3 bases: TGTGCCAGCTCGTCGTCGGGGGATGGCTACACCTTC.

This rearrangement joins TRBV28 to TRBJ2-2; 9 positions agree with TRBD1. J was trimmed by 7 bases and V by 0 bases; bases with no gene match: 6. The CDR3 runs 16 residues. Germline V CDR1 and CDR2: MDHEN, SYDVKM. CDR3 amino acids: CASSLWAGQGIGELFF. CDR3 nucleotides: TGTGCCAGCAGTTTATGGGCGGGACAGGGCATCGGGGAGCTGTTTTTT.